This T cell receptor beta chain was captured by sequencing in a study of regulatory T cells in long-lasting Graves disease. Study overall: With positive TSH receptor antibodies and over 5 years of antithyroid drugs, Graves' disease was considered persistent. Study-level points and caveats: The study found lower TCR diversity in persistent Graves' patients than in newly diagnosed ones.

HTBI primers from iRepertoire and Arm-PCR of CDR3 regions yielded the TCR beta libraries. TCRdb recomputed calls from the multiplex PCR reads with MiXCR, one row per CDR3 protein. The table shows about 430,000 distinct CDR3 sequences, with around 20% occurring only once. With regard to this clonotype: The antigen remains undetermined.

Stated time point: persistent/refractory GD, antithyroid drugs over 5 years with positive TRAb. PBMC-extracted RNA yielded the TCR library. The collection involved drawing nine milliliters of peripheral blood into EDTA tubes. The TCR was taken from a female donor with Graves disease. This material consisted of peripheral blood mononuclear cells (PBMCs), taken when the disease was refractory, from a patient treated with antithyroid drugs.

CDR3 sequence: CATSRVQSTGELFF. Here the CDR3 DNA reads TGTGCCACCAGCAGAGTACAAAGCACCGGGGAGCTGTTTTTT. The rearrangement links TRBV15 to TRBJ2-2; D is undetermined. CDR1 is LNHNV, CDR2 YYDKDF, per germline (reference sequence). The ends were cut back, 1 base at V and 4 bases at J, with 7 bases in the middle. The length of the CDR3 is 14 residues.